The 13 T cell receptor beta chains given below trace back to one sample, sequenced in a study of T-cell memory formation after mild COVID-19. Each CDR3 protein gets one entry after TCRdb re-called the 5' RACE reads with MiXCR. The table includes around 180,000 distinct CDR3 sequences, less than 20% detected once. Sequencing used PBMCs or a T cell subset sorted from them (not recorded which). Receptors were obtained from a man between 18 and 29 years old who had mild COVID-19 (a few samples of this study predate the infection). Cell type and time point are not known.

The V and J genes are TRBV11-2 and TRBJ2-1; D is possibly TRBD2 (6 bases). The V gene lost 3 bases and the J gene lost 7 bases, with 19 bases spanning the gap. The CDR3 is 16 amino acids. CDR1 SGHAT and CDR2 FQNNGV come from the germline V gene. The CDR3 sequence: CASSFGRGPEVNEQFF. CDR3 nucleotides: TGTGCCAGCAGCTTCGGGCGGGGACCCGAAGTTAATGAGCAGTTCTTC.

The J gene is TRBJ1-1, the V gene TRBV7-8, with D unresolved. The length of the CDR3 is 13 residues. Germline loops: CDR1 SGHVS, CDR2 FQNEAQ. V shed 5 bases and J shed 6 bases, with 13 bases lying between them. The DNA for the CDR3 is TGTGCCAGCAGCCTTTACCAGCACGCTGAAGCTTTCTTT. Protein product: CASSLYQHAEAFF.

The rearrangement uses TRBV5-1 and TRBJ2-5; possible D gene TRBD1, 6 bases. Trimming took 3 bases from V and 2 from J, leaving 17 bases between them. In germline, CDR1 is SGHRS, CDR2 YFSETQ. This CDR3 is built from 16 residues. This CDR3 reads CASSSGTRHYQETQYF. The CDR3 DNA reads TGCGCCAGCAGCTCCGGGACAAGGCACTATCAAGAGACCCAGTACTTC.

The table lists this clonotype with a few counts. One end of the junction does not line up with germline, which may come from a read error. The rearrangement uses TRBV2 and TRBJ2-3, with 7 nucleotides matching TRBD2. The CDR3 consists of 15 residues. From germline, CDR1 is SNHLY and CDR2 FYNNEI. This CDR3 reads CASSEAPTSRDTQYF. As DNA, the CDR3 is TGTGCCAGCAGTGAAGCCCCGACTAGCAGAGATACGCAGTATTTT.

The table lists this clonotype with a few counts. The V gene is TRBV29-1, the J gene TRBJ2-4, with D hard to call. The germline gives CDR1 SQVTM, CDR2 ANQGSEA. There are 12 residues in the CDR3. Trimming took off 0 bases at V and 10 bases at J, with 10 bases between the two ends. The CDR3 bases are TGCAGCGTTGAAGACCCGGCCCCGATTCAGTACTTC. Encoded protein: CSVEDPAPIQYF.

This clonotype was seen a handful of times. This chain connects TRBV12-3 or TRBV12-4 to TRBJ1-2, with TRBD1 matching over 9 bases. The CDR3 extends over 16 amino acids. V lost 6 bases and J lost 6; bases outside the gene matches: 14. The DNA for the CDR3 is TGTGCCAGCAGCTCTCCCTGGGACAGGGCTGAGGATGGCTACACCTTC. As protein: CASSSPWDRAEDGYTF.

This clonotype was detected only a few times. This chain uses TRBV6-1 with TRBJ2-5; 9 bases agree with TRBD2. V shed 5 bases and J 2 bases; nucleotides not matched to a gene: 6. The CDR3 has 15 amino acids. CDR1 MNHNS and CDR2 SASEGT come from the germline V gene. The CDR3 DNA is TGTGCCAGCAGTATCCACCTAGCGGGACAAGAGACCCAGTACTTC. This codes for CASSIHLAGQETQYF.

This clonotype was observed a handful of times. The chain combines TRBV7-2 with TRBJ2-7, with TRBD2 matching over 10 bases. From germline, CDR1 is SGHTA and CDR2 FQGNSA. The CDR3 is 15 residues long. The junction had 5 bases not matched to a gene; V was cut back by 4 bases and J by 2 bases. The CDR3 spells CASSSTSGDTYEQYF. CDR3 DNA: TGTGCCAGCAGCTCCACTAGCGGGGACACCTACGAGCAGTACTTC.

This clonotype was counted a few times. The CDR3 DNA reads as TGTGCCAGCAGCTTCGGGCAGAGACTTGAAGCTTTCTTT. It encodes CASSFGQRLEAFF. The chain employs TRBV7-2 and TRBJ1-1, with no clear D. Germline lookup yields CDR1 SGHTA and CDR2 FQGNSA. The V and J ends lost 3 bases and 7 bases respectively, with 12 bases between them. CDR3 length equals 13 residues.

This clonotype was recorded many times. The V call is TRBV5-5, the J call TRBJ1-2; D is ambiguous. The CDR3 loop spans 15 amino acids. The V end lost 4 bases, the J end lost 3 bases, and 16 bases lay between the germline ends. Germline V CDR1 and CDR2: SGHKS, YYEKEE (reference sequence). The CDR3 spells CASSPRGALDYGYTF. The CDR3, as DNA: TGTGCCAGCAGCCCCCGGGGTGCCCTGGACTATGGCTACACCTTC.

This clonotype was recorded a few times. One end of the junction fails to match germline, which may point to a read error. V usage is TRBV7-2 and J usage is TRBJ1-4; D remains unclear. CDR1 is SGHTA, CDR2 FQGNSA, per germline. CDR3 length: 15 amino acids. Written as DNA, the CDR3 is TGTGCCAGCAGCTTACAGATAACGGGGAATGGAAAACTGTTTTTT. Translating it yields CASSLQITGNGKLFF.

This clonotype was counted only a few times. This CDR3 reads CASSLPLLTRGYTF. The CDR3 coding sequence is TGTGCCAGCAGCTTACCGTTACTGACCCGAGGCTACACCTTC. This rearrangement joins TRBV7-2 to TRBJ1-2; no firm D call. Trimming stripped 2 bases from V and 8 bases from J, with 15 bases between. Germline V gene data show CDR1 as SGHTA and CDR2 as FQGNSA. This CDR3 comprises 14 residues.

This clonotype has only a few counts. The gene calls are TRBV5-4 and TRBJ2-1; D unclear. This CDR3 has 17 amino acids. Trimming pared 0 bases from V and 7 bases from J, leaving 20 bases between. CDR1 and CDR2 from the germline V gene are SGHNT and YYREEE (reference sequence). The DNA of the CDR3 is TGTGCCAGCAGCTTGGGAAAATGGGTGCGAATACAGAATGAGCAGTTCTTC. This codes for CASSLGKWVRIQNEQFF. Looking up the rest from reference TRBV5-4 and TRBJ2-1 gives the full variable domain: ETGVTQSPTHLIKTRGQQVTLRCSSQSGHNTVSWYQQALGQGPQFIFQYYREEENGRGNFPPRFSGLQFPNYSSELNVNALELDDSALYLCASSLGKWVRIQNEQFFGPGTRLTVL.